This T cell receptor beta chain was identified in a study of a mutant IDH1 vaccine in newly diagnosed glioma. For the study at large: Visit V12 was at week 35; visit V13 was at week 47.

TCRdb keeps only in-frame clones here, not all; method: immunoSEQ multiplex PCR. Of about 36,000 clones detected, roughly 82% appear once; the ten largest clones hold about 9.6%. This clone appeared once. Its antigen is unknown. The time point denotes: week 47, end of study. Every single dose of the vaccine, 300 ug of mutant IDH1 20-mer peptide, came with topical imiquimod. Germline V gene data show CDR1 as LNHDA and CDR2 as SQIVND (reference sequence). CDR3 length: 14 residues. Trimming shortened V by 0 bases and J by 8 bases, and 10 bases separated the two germline ends. The sequenced sample was PBMCs, obtained from a glioma patient whose treatment included an IDH1 peptide vaccine. V gene TRBV19 combines with J gene TRBJ1-4, with TRBD1 as a possible D gene (5 bases). The receptor was derived from a man aged 35-49 years with glioma. The CDR3 bases are TGTGCCAGTAGTATAGATCAAGGGGCCGAAAAACTGTTTTTT. Translated: CASSIDQGAEKLFF.